This passage covers 30 T cell receptor beta chains from one sample sequenced in a study of Ad26.COV2.S vaccination and SARS-CoV-2 variants. The table came from immunoSEQ multiplex PCR; TCRdb's copy has only in-frame clones and leaves some out. The repertoire has about 680,000 clones, approximately 88% of them found once; the top ten carry roughly 1.5%. Treatment of the sample: around 19 received Ad26.COV2.S at low or high dose, single or two shots; roughly five received placebo; per-sample allocation not given. All samples were drawn on day 63, counting from the first vaccine or placebo injection. The input for sequencing was peripheral blood, taken in a trial of Ad26.COV2.S vaccine versus placebo. These receptors all come from a person aged 18-60 years who received the Ad26.COV2.S COVID-19 vaccine or a placebo.

In this sample, this clone turned up once. The chain couples TRBV2 to TRBJ1-6; 9 nucleotides agree with TRBD1. V gave up 7 bases and J gave up 9 bases; unmatched junction bases: 7. CDR3 size: 14 residues. Germline V gene data show CDR1 as SNHLY and CDR2 as FYNNEI. The CDR3 spells CASNIGTGSSPLHF. CDR3 nucleotides: TGTGCCAGCAACATCGGGACAGGGTCTTCACCCCTCCACTTT.

This chain uses TRBV19 with TRBJ1-5; D is undetermined. The germline V gene has CDR1 LNHDA and CDR2 SQIVND (reference sequence). The CDR3 covers 13 residues. V lost 6 bases and J lost 0, with 6 bases in between. Here the CDR3 reads CASRPDSNQPQHF. Here the CDR3 DNA reads TGTGCCAGTAGGCCGGATAGCAATCAGCCCCAGCATTTT.

This clone is a singleton in its sample. The chain employs TRBV30 and TRBJ2-7, with TRBD1 identical over 8 bases. The CDR3 runs to 13 residues. Germline V gene data show CDR1 as GTSNPN and CDR2 as SVGIG (reference sequence). Losses at the gene ends were 4 bases for V and 3 bases for J; bases not matched to a gene: 5. CDR3: CAWIRGTGYEQYF. CDR3 nucleotide sequence: TGTGCCTGGATACGTGGGACAGGCTACGAGCAGTACTTC.

V usage is TRBV6-5 and J usage is TRBJ2-7; 7 bases map to TRBD2. This CDR3 spans 14 amino acids. CDR1 is MNHEY and CDR2 is SVGAGI in the germline V gene. V gave up 2 bases and J gave up 3 bases; unmatched junction bases: 4. CDR3 DNA sequence: TGTGCCAGCAGTTACGGGGCTAGCGGCTACGAGCAGTACTTC. Its translation: CASSYGASGYEQYF.

The chain uses TRBV11-3 and TRBJ2-6; D ambiguous. The CDR3 sequence is 15 residues long. V was clipped by 5 bases and J by 4 bases, with 12 bases between them. Per the germline V gene, CDR1 is SGHNT and CDR2 is YENEEA. DNA for the CDR3: TGTGCCAGCAGCGCATCCGGGTTGGGGGCCAACGTCCTGACTTTC. Amino acids: CASSASGLGANVLTF.

The rearrangement joins TRBV11-2 to TRBJ2-7; perhaps TRBD2 as D (6 bases). The CDR3 runs 14 residues. Germline V lookup: CDR1 SGHAT, CDR2 FQNNGV. V was clipped by 6 bases and J by 3 bases, with 15 bases between them. This CDR3 reads CASRTSGSLYEQYF. The CDR3 nucleotides are TGTGCCAGCAGGACCAGCGGGTCCCTCTACGAGCAGTACTTC.

A word on this clone: At one boundary the junction diverges from the germline segment, which might be a read error. CDR3 nucleotide sequence: TGTGCCAGCAGTTACTCGTGGGGTAGCGATCAGCCCCAGCATTTT. It encodes CASSYSWGSDQPQHF. The chain is built from TRBV6-2 or TRBV6-3 and TRBJ1-5; unclear D gene. Germline-derived CDR1 and CDR2 are MNHEY and SVGEGT. This CDR3 spans 15 amino acids.

The CDR3 region is CASSQGSYGTEAFF. For the CDR3, the DNA is TGTGCCAGCAGCCAAGGGTCTTATGGGACTGAAGCTTTCTTT. The V and J genes are TRBV3-1 (or the pseudogene TRBV3-2) and TRBJ1-1; D remains ambiguous. The germline CDR1 and CDR2 sequences are LGHDT and YNNKEL (reference sequence). Trimming shortened V by 1 base and J by 5 bases, and 11 bases separated the two germline ends. This CDR3 is built from 14 residues.

The chain couples TRBV4-2 to TRBJ2-6; D is ambiguous. Germline V gene data show CDR1 as LGHNA and CDR2 as YNFKEQ. The CDR3 is 16 amino acids. V was pared by 1 base and J by 4 bases, with 11 bases between. CDR3 in amino acids: CASSQAAGVGANVLTF. DNA for the CDR3: TGTGCCAGCAGCCAAGCCGCTGGGGTCGGGGCCAACGTCCTGACTTTC.

This sequence joins TRBV7-3 and TRBJ2-5; D remains unclear. Trimming removed 5 bases at V and 7 bases at J, with 14 bases between. This CDR3 contains 13 residues. Per the germline V gene, CDR1 is SGHTA and CDR2 is FQGTGA. CDR3 in DNA: TGTGCCAGCAGCCCGAACGATATGGGGACCCAGTACTTC. Translation: CASSPNDMGTQYF. Full variable domain (missing parts from reference TRBV7-3 and TRBJ2-5): GAGVSQTPSNKVTEKGKYVELRCDPISGHTALYWYRQSLGQGPEFLIYFQGTGAADDSGLPNDRFFAVRPEGSVSTLKIQRTERGDSAVYLCASSPNDMGTQYFGPGTRLLVL.

This sequence joins TRBV5-1 and TRBJ2-1, with 7 bases matching TRBD2. Looked up from germline, CDR1 is SGHRS and CDR2 is YFSETQ. J lost 14 bases, V lost 0 bases, and 11 bases had no gene match. The CDR3 totals 14 residues. The CDR3 bases are TGCGCCAGCAGCTTGGAACAGTGGGGGAGCGGGAAGTTCTTC. Translated, it gives CASSLEQWGSGKFF.

The chain links TRBV6-6 to TRBJ2-7; 8 nucleotides align to TRBD1. Germline lookup yields CDR1 MNHNY and CDR2 SVGAGI (reference sequence). J lost 4 bases, V lost 10 bases, and 6 bases had no gene match. The CDR3 sequence is 12 residues long. CDR3 in amino acids: CATAQGAYEQYF. The DNA of the CDR3 is TGTGCCACCGCCCAGGGGGCATACGAGCAGTACTTC.

In this sample, this clone turned up a few times. The J gene is TRBJ1-5, the V gene TRBV13; tentatively, D is TRBD1 (5 bases). Trimming took off 4 bases at V and 2 bases at J, with 12 bases between the two ends. The CDR3 sequence is 15 residues long. CDR1 PRHDT and CDR2 FYEKMQ come from the germline V gene (reference sequence). The CDR3 coding sequence is TGTGCCAGCAGCTCCAGCGCGGGGGGCAATCAGCCCCAGCATTTT. Protein sequence: CASSSSAGGNQPQHF.

This clone was counted once. The chain uses TRBV30 and TRBJ2-7, with TRBD2 matching 12 bases. Trimming at V came to 1 base and at J to 5 bases, leaving 9 bases not matched to a gene. The length of the CDR3 is 16 residues. Germline CDR1 is GTSNPN and CDR2 is SVGIG (reference sequence). The CDR3 DNA follows: TGTGCCTGGAGTGCCCCCCTCAGACTAGCGGGGGACGAGCAGTACTTC. It encodes CAWSAPLRLAGDEQYF. The complete variable domain, with remaining parts taken from reference TRBV30 and TRBJ2-7, reads SQTIHQWPATLVQPVGSPLSLECTVEGTSNPNLYWYRQAAGRGLQLLFYSVGIGQISSEVPQNLSASRPQDRQFILSSKKLLLSDSGFYLCAWSAPLRLAGDEQYFGPGTRLTVT.

The gene calls are TRBV5-1 and TRBJ2-2, with D maybe TRBD2 (6 bases). CDR3 length equals 17 residues. Germline V gives CDR1 SGHRS, CDR2 YFSETQ. With 4 bases removed from V and 2 bases from J, the gap between germline ends came to 18 bases. The CDR3 DNA sequence: TGCGCCAGCAGCCTGGGCCGGAGCGGGCGAAACACCGGGGAGCTGTTTTTT. It encodes CASSLGRSGRNTGELFF.

The genes are TRBV18 and TRBJ2-5; the match to TRBD2 covers 7 bases. The germline gives CDR1 KGHSH, CDR2 LQKENI. After removal of 4 bases from V and 4 bases from J, the junction contained 9 bases not matched to a gene. This CDR3 spans 15 amino acids. The CDR3 sequence: CASSQITGGPETQYF. CDR3 DNA sequence: TGTGCCAGCTCACAGATAACGGGGGGTCCAGAGACCCAGTACTTC.

V is TRBV4-2 and J is TRBJ1-5, with D unclear. Trimming left V 0 bases short and J 3 bases short, with 15 bases between. The CDR3 has 17 amino acids. The germline CDR1 and CDR2 sequences are LGHNA and YNFKEQ. CDR3 residues: CASSQEALTFDNQPQHF. CDR3 coding DNA: TGTGCCAGCAGCCAAGAGGCCCTCACCTTTGACAATCAGCCCCAGCATTTT.

J is TRBJ1-1 and V is TRBV7-2; D uncertain. Germline CDR1 and CDR2: SGHTA and FQGNSA. This CDR3 contains 13 residues. V lost 3 bases, J lost 4 bases, and 9 bases lay in between. In DNA, the CDR3 is TGTGCCAGCAGCTTTAGAAGAAGCACTGAAGCTTTCTTT. This sequence encodes CASSFRRSTEAFF. Complete variable domain (other parts from reference TRBV7-2 and TRBJ1-1): GAGVSQSPSNKVTEKGKDVELRCDPISGHTALYWYRQSLGQGLEFLIYFQGNSAPDKSGLPSDRFSAERTGGSVSTLTIQRTQQEDSAVYLCASSFRRSTEAFFGQGTRLTVV.

The chain joins TRBV7-2 to TRBJ2-2; 11 positions agree with TRBD2. Trimming removed 0 bases from V and 1 base from J; junction bases left unmatched: 4. The CDR3 runs to 18 residues. Germline V CDR1 and CDR2: SGHTA, FQGNSA. The CDR3 is CASSLARGTSGNTGELFF. CDR3 in DNA: TGTGCCAGCAGCTTAGCGAGGGGGACTAGCGGGAACACCGGGGAGCTGTTTTTT.

This chain links TRBV4-2 with TRBJ2-2; TRBD1 matches 9 bases. Germline V lookup: CDR1 LGHNA, CDR2 YNFKEQ. The CDR3 extends over 17 amino acids. V trimming: 1 base; J trimming: 3 bases; junction bases outside the gene matches: 6. CDR3 in amino acids: CASSQVTGGLDTGELFF. As DNA, the CDR3 is TGTGCCAGCAGCCAAGTCACAGGGGGCTTGGACACCGGGGAGCTGTTTTTT.

This chain links TRBV11-2 with TRBJ2-7, with 7 bases identical to TRBD2. V shed 0 bases and J 2 bases; nucleotides not matched to a gene: 4. CDR3 length: 15 residues. Germline-derived CDR1 and CDR2 are SGHAT and FQNNGV. The CDR3 DNA follows: TGTGCCAGCAGCTTAGACGGGACTATAACCTACGAGCAGTACTTC. Residues: CASSLDGTITYEQYF.

As to this clone: Germline and junction disagree at one end, which may indicate a read error. V gene TRBV6-1 combines with J gene TRBJ2-7; possible D gene TRBD2, 5 bases. The CDR3 loop spans 13 amino acids. The germline V gene encodes CDR1 MNHNS and CDR2 SASEGT. The CDR3: CASSEVLSGWADF. The CDR3 bases are TGTGCCAGCAGTGAAGTGCTTTCGGGGTGGGCAGACTTC.

The chain uses TRBV5-1 and TRBJ2-2, with D possibly being TRBD1 (6 bases). This CDR3 region has 14 residues. Germline V gene data show CDR1 as SGHRS and CDR2 as YFSETQ. V dropped 4 bases and J dropped 0 bases, with 7 bases sitting between them. The CDR3 region is CASSTGTNTGELFF. The CDR3 DNA reads as TGCGCCAGCAGCACAGGGACGAACACCGGGGAGCTGTTTTTT.

The J gene is TRBJ1-2, the V gene TRBV2, with a possible D match to TRBD1 (6 bases). CDR1 is SNHLY, CDR2 FYNNEI, per germline. This CDR3 is 13 amino acids long. V lost 8 bases and J lost 6, with 16 bases in between. CDR3 residues: CASRRGPPDGYTF. The CDR3, as DNA: TGTGCCAGCCGCCGGGGGCCCCCTGATGGCTACACCTTC.

This sequence joins TRBV18 and TRBJ2-7; possible D gene TRBD1, 6 bases. The CDR3 is 14 residues long. V lost 2 bases to trimming and J lost 5 bases, with 13 bases between them. Germline assignment: CDR1 KGHSH and CDR2 LQKENI. The chain's CDR3 is CASSPTGQEDEQYF. In nucleotides, the CDR3 is TGTGCCAGCTCACCAACAGGGCAAGAAGACGAGCAGTACTTC.

The V call is TRBV5-1, the J call TRBJ1-4; perhaps TRBD1 as D (5 bases). Per the germline V gene, CDR1 is SGHRS and CDR2 is YFSETQ. The CDR3 covers 15 residues. Trimming removed 0 bases at V and 7 bases at J, with 13 bases between. The CDR3 sequence: CASSLAGTAGEKLFF. CDR3 DNA sequence: TGCGCCAGCAGCTTGGCGGGGACGGCAGGTGAAAAACTGTTTTTT.

The J gene is TRBJ1-5, the V gene TRBV15; possible D gene TRBD1, 5 bases. Germline assignment: CDR1 LNHNV and CDR2 YYDKDF (reference sequence). CDR3 size: 14 residues. V was shortened by 0 bases and J by 6 bases, with 9 bases between the two germline ends. This CDR3 reads CATSRDWGGQPQHF. The CDR3 nucleotides are TGTGCCACCAGCAGAGATTGGGGCGGTCAGCCCCAGCATTTT.

The chain joins TRBV5-1 to TRBJ2-4; 11 bases are shared with TRBD1. The CDR3 runs to 17 residues. Germline V gives CDR1 SGHRS, CDR2 YFSETQ. V shed 0 bases and J 7 bases; nucleotides not matched to a gene: 9. The CDR3 bases are TGCGCCAGCAGCTTGGATGGACAGGGGGCAATCTGGAACATTCAGTACTTC. Its protein is CASSLDGQGAIWNIQYF.

The J gene is TRBJ2-2, the V gene TRBV9; maybe TRBD2 (6 bases). CDR3 length: 15 amino acids. Trimming took off 1 base at V and 1 base at J, with 8 bases between the two ends. Germline V gene sequence: CDR1 SGDLS, CDR2 YYNGEE. The CDR3 coding sequence is TGTGCCAGCAGCGTATGGGGAGGGAACACCGGGGAGCTGTTTTTT. This codes for CASSVWGGNTGELFF.

This clone was recorded only once. J is TRBJ1-1 and V is TRBV7-8; the D is unclear. The CDR3 covers 18 residues. Looked up from germline, CDR1 is SGHVS and CDR2 is FQNEAQ. V was pared by 5 bases and J by 0 bases, with 22 bases between. The CDR3 coding sequence is TGTGCCAGCAGCCCGACCAGCCGACCCCTGCAGTTGAACACTGAAGCTTTCTTT. It translates to CASSPTSRPLQLNTEAFF.